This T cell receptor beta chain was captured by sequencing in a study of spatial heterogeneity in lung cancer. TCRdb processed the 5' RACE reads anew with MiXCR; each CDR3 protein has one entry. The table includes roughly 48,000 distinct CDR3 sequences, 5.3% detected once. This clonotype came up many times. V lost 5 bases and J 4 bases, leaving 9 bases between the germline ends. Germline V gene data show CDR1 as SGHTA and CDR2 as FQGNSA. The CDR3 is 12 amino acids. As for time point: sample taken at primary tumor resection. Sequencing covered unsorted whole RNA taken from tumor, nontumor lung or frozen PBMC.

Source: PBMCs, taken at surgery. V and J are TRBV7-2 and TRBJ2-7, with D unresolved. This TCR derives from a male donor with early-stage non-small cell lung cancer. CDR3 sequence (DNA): TGTGCCAGCAGCCCCCAGCCGTACGAGCAGTACTTC. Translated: CASSPQPYEQYF.